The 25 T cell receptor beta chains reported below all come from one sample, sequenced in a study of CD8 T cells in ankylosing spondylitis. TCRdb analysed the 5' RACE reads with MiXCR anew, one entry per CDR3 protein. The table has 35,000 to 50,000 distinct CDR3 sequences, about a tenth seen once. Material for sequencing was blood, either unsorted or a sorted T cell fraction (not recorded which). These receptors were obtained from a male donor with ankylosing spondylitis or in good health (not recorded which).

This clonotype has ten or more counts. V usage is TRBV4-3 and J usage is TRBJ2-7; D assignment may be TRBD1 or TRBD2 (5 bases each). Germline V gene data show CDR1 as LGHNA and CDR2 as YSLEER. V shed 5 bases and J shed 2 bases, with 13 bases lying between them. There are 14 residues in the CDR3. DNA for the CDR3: TGCGCCAGCAGCTCCCGGGACGGGGCCTACGAGCAGTACTTC. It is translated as CASSSRDGAYEQYF.

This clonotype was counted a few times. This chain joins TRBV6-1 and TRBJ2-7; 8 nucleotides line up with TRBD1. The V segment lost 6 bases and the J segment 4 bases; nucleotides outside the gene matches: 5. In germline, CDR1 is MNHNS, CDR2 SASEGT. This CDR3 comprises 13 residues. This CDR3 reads CASSRTGKYEQYF. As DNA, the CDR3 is TGTGCCAGCAGCCGGACAGGGAAGTACGAGCAGTACTTC.

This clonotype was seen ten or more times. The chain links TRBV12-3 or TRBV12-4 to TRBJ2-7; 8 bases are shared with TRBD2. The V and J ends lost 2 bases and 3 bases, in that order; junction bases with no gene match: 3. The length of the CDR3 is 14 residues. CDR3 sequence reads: CASSLIGRDYEQYF. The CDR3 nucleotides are TGTGCCAGCAGTTTAATCGGGAGGGACTACGAGCAGTACTTC.

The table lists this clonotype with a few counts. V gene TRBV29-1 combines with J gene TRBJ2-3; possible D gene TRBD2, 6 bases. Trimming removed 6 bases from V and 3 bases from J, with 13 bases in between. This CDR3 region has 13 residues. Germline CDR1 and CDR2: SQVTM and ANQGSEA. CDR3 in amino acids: CSVAEGQTDTQYF. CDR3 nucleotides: TGCAGCGTCGCGGAGGGGCAGACAGATACGCAGTATTTT.

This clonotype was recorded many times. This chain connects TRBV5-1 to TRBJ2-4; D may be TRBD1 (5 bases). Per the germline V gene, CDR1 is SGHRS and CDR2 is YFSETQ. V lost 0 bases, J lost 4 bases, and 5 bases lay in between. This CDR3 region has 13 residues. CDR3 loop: CASSLGQKNIQYF. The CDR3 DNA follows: TGCGCCAGCAGCTTGGGACAGAAAAACATTCAGTACTTC.

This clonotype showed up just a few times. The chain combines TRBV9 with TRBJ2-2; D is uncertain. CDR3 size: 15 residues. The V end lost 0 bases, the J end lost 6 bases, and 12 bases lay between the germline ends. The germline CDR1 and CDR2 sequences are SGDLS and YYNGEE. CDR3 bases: TGTGCCAGCAGCGTAGTCCCCCAGGTGGCCGGGGAGCTGTTTTTT. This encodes CASSVVPQVAGELFF.

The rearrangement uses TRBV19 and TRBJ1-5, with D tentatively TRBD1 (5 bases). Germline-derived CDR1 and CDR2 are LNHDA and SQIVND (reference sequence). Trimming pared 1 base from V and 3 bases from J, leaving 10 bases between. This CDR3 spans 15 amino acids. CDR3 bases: TGTGCCAGTAGTATAGGGGGCGTAATCAATCAGCCCCAGCATTTT. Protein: CASSIGGVINQPQHF.

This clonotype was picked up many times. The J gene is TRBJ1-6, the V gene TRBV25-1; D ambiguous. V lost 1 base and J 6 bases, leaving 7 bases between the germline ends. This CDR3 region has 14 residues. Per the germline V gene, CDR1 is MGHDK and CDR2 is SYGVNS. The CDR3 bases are TGTGCCAGCAGTGAATCCGGATTTAATTCACCCCTCCACTTT. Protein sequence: CASSESGFNSPLHF.

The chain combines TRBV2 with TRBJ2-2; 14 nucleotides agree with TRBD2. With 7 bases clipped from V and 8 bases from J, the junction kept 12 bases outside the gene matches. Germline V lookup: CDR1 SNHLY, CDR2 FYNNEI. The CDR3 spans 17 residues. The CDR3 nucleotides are TGTGCCAGCACCCAGAACGGACTAGCGGGAGGTGGTGGGGAGCTGTTTTTT. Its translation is CASTQNGLAGGGGELFF.

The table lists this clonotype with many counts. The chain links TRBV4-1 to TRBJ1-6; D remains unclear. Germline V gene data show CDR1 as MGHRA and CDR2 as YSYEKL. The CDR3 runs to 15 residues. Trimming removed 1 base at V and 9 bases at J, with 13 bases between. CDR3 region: CASSQGPISPSPLHF. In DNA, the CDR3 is TGCGCCAGCAGCCAAGGACCGATCTCCCCTTCACCCCTCCACTTT.

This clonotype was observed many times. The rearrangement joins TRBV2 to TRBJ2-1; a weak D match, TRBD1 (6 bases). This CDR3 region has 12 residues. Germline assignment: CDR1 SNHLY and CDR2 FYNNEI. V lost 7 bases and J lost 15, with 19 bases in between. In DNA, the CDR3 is TGTGCCAGCACCGAAATCCCACAGGGTGCGTTCTTC. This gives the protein CASTEIPQGAFF.

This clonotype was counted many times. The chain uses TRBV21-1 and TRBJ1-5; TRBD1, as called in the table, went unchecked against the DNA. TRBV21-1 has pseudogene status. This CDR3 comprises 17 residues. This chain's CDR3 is CASSKISFGQTNQPQHF. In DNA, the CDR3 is TGTGCCAGCAGCAAAATTAGTTTTGGACAGACAAATCAGCCCCAGCATTTT.

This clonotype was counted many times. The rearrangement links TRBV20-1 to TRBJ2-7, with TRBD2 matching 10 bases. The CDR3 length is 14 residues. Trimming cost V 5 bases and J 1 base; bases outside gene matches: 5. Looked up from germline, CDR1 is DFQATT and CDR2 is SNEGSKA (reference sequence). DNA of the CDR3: TGCAGTGCTCAGAGCGGGAGGGTGTCCTACGAGCAGTACTTC. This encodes CSAQSGRVSYEQYF.

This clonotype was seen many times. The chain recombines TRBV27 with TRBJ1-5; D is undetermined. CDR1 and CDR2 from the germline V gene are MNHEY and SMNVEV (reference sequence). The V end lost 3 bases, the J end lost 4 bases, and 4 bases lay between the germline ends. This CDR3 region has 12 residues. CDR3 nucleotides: TGTGCCAGCAGTTTTTATAATCAGCCCCAGCATTTT. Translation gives CASSFYNQPQHF.

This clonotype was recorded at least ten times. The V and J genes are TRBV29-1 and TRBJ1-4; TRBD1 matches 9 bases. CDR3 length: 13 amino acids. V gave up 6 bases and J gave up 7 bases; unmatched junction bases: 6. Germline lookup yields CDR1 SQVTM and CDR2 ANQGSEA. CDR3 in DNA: TGCAGCGTAGGGACAGGGAAAAGTGAAAAACTGTTTTTT. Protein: CSVGTGKSEKLFF.

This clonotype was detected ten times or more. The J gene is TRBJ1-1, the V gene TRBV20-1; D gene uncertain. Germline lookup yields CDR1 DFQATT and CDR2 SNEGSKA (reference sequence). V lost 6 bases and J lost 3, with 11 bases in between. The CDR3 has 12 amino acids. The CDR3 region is CSAKVGDTEAFF. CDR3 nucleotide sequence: TGCAGTGCCAAGGTGGGCGACACTGAAGCTTTCTTT.

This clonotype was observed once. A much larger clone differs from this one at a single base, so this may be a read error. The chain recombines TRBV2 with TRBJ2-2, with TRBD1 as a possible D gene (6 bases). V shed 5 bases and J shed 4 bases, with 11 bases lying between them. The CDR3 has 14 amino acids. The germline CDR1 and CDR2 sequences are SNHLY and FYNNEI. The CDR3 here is CASSTMTGTGELFF. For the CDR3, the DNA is TGTGCCAGCAGTACCATGACAGGCACCGGGGAGCTGTTTTTT.

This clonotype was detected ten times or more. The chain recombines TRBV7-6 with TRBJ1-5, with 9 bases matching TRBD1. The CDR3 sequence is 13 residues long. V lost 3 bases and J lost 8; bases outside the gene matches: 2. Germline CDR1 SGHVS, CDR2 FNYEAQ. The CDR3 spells CASSFGTGKPQHF. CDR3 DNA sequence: TGTGCCAGCAGCTTTGGGACAGGGAAGCCCCAGCATTTT.

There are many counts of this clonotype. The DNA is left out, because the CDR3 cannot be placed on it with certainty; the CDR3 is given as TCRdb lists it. The CDR3 reads CASSGPGLTRTGELFFF. The V and J genes are TRBV9 and TRBJ2-2; the table's D call, TRBD1, has no DNA check behind it. From its first to its last residue, the CDR3 has 17 amino acids. Germline assignment: CDR1 SGDLS and CDR2 YYNGEE.

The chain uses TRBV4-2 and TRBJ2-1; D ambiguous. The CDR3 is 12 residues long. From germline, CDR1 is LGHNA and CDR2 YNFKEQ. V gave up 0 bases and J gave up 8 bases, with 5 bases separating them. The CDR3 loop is CASSQDSHEQFF. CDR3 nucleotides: TGTGCCAGCAGCCAAGATAGCCATGAGCAGTTCTTC.

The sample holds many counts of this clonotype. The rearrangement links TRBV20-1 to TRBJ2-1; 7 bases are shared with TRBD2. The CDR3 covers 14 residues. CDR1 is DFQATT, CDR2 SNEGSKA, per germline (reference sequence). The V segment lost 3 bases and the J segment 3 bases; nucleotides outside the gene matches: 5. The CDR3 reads CSASSGLNYNEQFF. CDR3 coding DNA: TGCAGTGCTAGCTCGGGACTAAACTACAATGAGCAGTTCTTC.

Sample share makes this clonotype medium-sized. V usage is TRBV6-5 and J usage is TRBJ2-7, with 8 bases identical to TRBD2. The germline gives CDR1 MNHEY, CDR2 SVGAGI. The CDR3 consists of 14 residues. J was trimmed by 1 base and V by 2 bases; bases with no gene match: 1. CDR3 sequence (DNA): TGTGCCAGCAGTTACAGCGGGAGTTCCTACGAGCAGTACTTC. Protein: CASSYSGSSYEQYF.

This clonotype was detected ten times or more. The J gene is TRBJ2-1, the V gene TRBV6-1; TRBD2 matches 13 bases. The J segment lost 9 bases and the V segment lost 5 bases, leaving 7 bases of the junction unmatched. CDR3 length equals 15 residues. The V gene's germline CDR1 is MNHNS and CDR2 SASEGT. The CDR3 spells CASSPGLAGVGEQFF. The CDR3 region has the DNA TGTGCCAGCAGTCCTGGACTAGCGGGAGTGGGTGAGCAGTTCTTC.

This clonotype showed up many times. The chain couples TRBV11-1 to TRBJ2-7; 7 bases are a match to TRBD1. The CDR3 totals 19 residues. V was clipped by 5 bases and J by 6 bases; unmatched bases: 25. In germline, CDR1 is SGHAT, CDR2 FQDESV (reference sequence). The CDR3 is CASSVRKGLSAGGIGEQYF. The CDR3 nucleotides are TGTGCCAGCAGCGTTAGAAAGGGCCTATCGGCAGGGGGAATCGGCGAGCAGTACTTC.

This CDR3 is CASSAGGVPSYNEQFF. CDR3 DNA sequence: TGTGCCAGCAGCGCCGGAGGGGTTCCGTCCTACAATGAGCAGTTCTTC. The chain couples TRBV5-6 to TRBJ2-1; D may be TRBD2 (6 bases). V was trimmed by 4 bases and J by 1 base, leaving 15 bases between them. The CDR3 sequence is 16 residues long. Germline-derived CDR1 and CDR2 are SGHDT and YYEEEE.